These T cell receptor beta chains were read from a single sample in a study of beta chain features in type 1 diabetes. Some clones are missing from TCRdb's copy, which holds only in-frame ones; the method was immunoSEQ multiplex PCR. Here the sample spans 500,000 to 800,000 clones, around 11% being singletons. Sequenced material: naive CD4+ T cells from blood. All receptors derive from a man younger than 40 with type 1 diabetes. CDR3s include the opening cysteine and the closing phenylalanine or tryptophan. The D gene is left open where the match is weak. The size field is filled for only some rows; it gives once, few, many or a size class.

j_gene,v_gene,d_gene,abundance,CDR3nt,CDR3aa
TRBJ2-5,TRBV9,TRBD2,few,TGTGCCAGCAGCGCCCCGACGGGGGGACCGCAAGAGACCCAGTACTTC,CASSAPTGGPQETQYF
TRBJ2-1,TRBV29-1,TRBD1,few,TGCAGCGTTGGAGACAGGGCCCTTTTCGGGCAGTTCTTC,CSVGDRALFGQFF
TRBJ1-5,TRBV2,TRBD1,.,TGTGCCAGCCGGGACAGGGTAATCCAGCCCCAGCATTTT,CASRDRVIQPQHF
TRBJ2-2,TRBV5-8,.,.,TGTGCCAGCAGCCCACCCCGCCAGGGTTCGTTGCTCACCGGGGAGCTGTTTTTT,CASSPPRQGSLLTGELFF
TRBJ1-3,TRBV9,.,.,TGTGCCAGCAGCGGCAAGGTGGCCGCTCCTGGAAACACCATATATTTT,CASSGKVAAPGNTIYF
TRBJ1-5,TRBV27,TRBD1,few,TGTGCCAGCAGTCCAACCCAGGGGGCCGTTCAGCCCCAGCATTTT,CASSPTQGAVQPQHF
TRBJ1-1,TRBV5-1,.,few,TGCGCCAGCAGCTTCAACAGGGCCCGAGACACTGAAGCTTTCTTT,CASSFNRARDTEAFF
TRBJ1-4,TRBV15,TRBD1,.,TGTGCCACCAGCAGATTTTCGACAGGGGTTGAAAAACTGTTTTTT,CATSRFSTGVEKLFF
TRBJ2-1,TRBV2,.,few,TGTGCCACAACCCCGGGACGGGAGCAGTTCTTC,CATTPGREQFF
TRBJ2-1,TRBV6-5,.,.,TGTGCCAGCAAAGGAACAGGGCGAAATGAGCAGTTCTTC,CASKGTGRNEQFF
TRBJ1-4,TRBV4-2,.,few,TGTGCCAGCAATTCTAACAGTGGAGCGCCTAATGAAAAACTGTTTTTT,CASNSNSGAPNEKLFF
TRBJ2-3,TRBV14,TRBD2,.,TGTGCCAGCAGCCAAGTAGGCGGGGGTACCACAGATACGCAGTATTTT,CASSQVGGGTTDTQYF
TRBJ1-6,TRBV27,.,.,TGTGCCAGCAGTGAGCTATATAATTCACCCCTCCACTTT,CASSELYNSPLHF
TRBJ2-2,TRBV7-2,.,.,TGTGCCAGCAGCTTACTCGGGACAAACACCGGGGAGCTGTTTTTT,CASSLLGTNTGELFF
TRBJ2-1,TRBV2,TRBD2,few,TGTGCCAGCAGGTCGGGACTAGCGCATAGGGATGAGCAGTTCTTC,CASRSGLAHRDEQFF
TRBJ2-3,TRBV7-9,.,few,TGTGCCAGCATCTTGGGGGATACTAGCACAGATACGCAGTATTTT,CASILGDTSTDTQYF
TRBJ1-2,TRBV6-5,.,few,TGTGCCAGCAGTTACGCTGCCCGGGACGGATTCACCTTC,CASSYAARDGFTF
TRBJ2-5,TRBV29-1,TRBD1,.,TGCAGCGTTGAAAACAGGGGGTGGGAGACCCAGTACTTC,CSVENRGWETQYF
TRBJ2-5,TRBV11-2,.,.,TGTGCCAGCAGCTTAGGTCAGAATTACGAGACCCAGTACTTC,CASSLGQNYETQYF
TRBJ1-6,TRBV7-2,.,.,TGTGCCAGCAGCTTAGTCGCGGAAGTTCGGAATTCACCCCTCCACTTT,CASSLVAEVRNSPLHF
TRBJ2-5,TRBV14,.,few,TGTGCCAGCAGCCCCAGGGACAGCTGGGGCGGGGACCAGTACTTC,CASSPRDSWGGDQYF
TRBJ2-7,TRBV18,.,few,TGTGCCAGCTCACCCGAGAGCGAGCAGTACTTC,CASSPESEQYF
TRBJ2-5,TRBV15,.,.,TGTGCCACCAACCTTTTATTCGGGGCTGGCCAAGAGACCCAGTACTTC,CATNLLFGAGQETQYF
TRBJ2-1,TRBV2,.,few,TGTGCCAGCCAGATCGCAGGGCGAATCGCCTACAATGAGCAGTTCTTC,CASQIAGRIAYNEQFF
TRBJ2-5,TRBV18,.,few,TGTGCCAGCTTGCAGGGGAATGGTGAGACCCAGTACTTC,CASLQGNGETQYF
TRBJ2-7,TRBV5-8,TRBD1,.,TGTGCCAGCAGCTGGGGGACAGTAGCCTACGAGCAGTACTTC,CASSWGTVAYEQYF
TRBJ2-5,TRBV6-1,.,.,TGTGCCAGCAGTGAAGCCTCCCTCGGGCCTCTACAAGAGACCCAGTACTTC,CASSEASLGPLQETQYF
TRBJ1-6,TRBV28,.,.,TGTGCCAGCAGTTTGGTTAATTCACCCCTCCACTTT,CASSLVNSPLHF
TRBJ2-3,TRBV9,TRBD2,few,TGTGCCAGCAGCGCCGGGACTAGCGGCACAGATACGCAGTATTTT,CASSAGTSGTDTQYF
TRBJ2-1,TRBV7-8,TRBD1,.,TGTGCCAGCAGCCCTACAGCCGGGACAGGGGGTTTTGAGCAGTTCTTC,CASSPTAGTGGFEQFF
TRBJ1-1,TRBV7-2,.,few,TGTGCCAGCAGCTTAGACGGAACGAACACTGAAGCTTTCTTT,CASSLDGTNTEAFF
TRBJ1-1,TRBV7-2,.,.,TGTGCCAGCAGCCTTAGTACAGGGTTGAACACTGAAGCTTTCTTT,CASSLSTGLNTEAFF
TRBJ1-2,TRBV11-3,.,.,TGTGCCAGCAGCTCGGGGACCGTGACCGGCTACACCTTC,CASSSGTVTGYTF
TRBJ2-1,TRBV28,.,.,TGTGCCAGCAGTCTACCCACAGATGAGCAGTTCTTC,CASSLPTDEQFF
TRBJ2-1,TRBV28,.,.,TGTGCCAGCAGTTTTACATTTCAGGGGAATGAGCAGTTCTTC,CASSFTFQGNEQFF